The text below deals with one T cell receptor (beta chain). Other DNA sequences within the sample encode an identical CDR3. These data are taken from a study of blood T cell repertoires in COVID-19. Authors' analysis steps: Scientists estimated how many nucleated cells there were by amplifying reference gene primers. The repertoire was sequenced with immunoSEQ multiplex PCR; TCRdb's copy has only in-frame clones and lacks some. The V and J calls and clone size are taken from that table; D and trimming were inferred from the DNA. The sample lists roughly 340,000 clones; around nine tenths were seen once. V lost 1 base to trimming and J lost 5 bases; unmatched junction nucleotides: 5. The length of the CDR3 is 15 residues. CDR1 is SGHNT, CDR2 YYREEE, per germline (reference sequence).

The chain couples TRBV5-4 to TRBJ2-1; 8 nucleotides line up with TRBD2. The material sequenced was peripheral blood. The TCR originated in a young woman who had recovered from COVID-19. CDR3 in DNA: TGTGCCAGCAGCTTGCCGGGAGGGCCCCACAATGAGCAGTTCTTC. The encoded protein is CASSLPGGPHNEQFF. The full variable domain, with the rest looked up from reference TRBV5-4 and TRBJ2-1, is ETGVTQSPTHLIKTRGQQVTLRCSSQSGHNTVSWYQQALGQGPQFIFQYYREEENGRGNFPPRFSGLQFPNYSSELNVNALELDDSALYLCASSLPGGPHNEQFFGPGTRLTVL.